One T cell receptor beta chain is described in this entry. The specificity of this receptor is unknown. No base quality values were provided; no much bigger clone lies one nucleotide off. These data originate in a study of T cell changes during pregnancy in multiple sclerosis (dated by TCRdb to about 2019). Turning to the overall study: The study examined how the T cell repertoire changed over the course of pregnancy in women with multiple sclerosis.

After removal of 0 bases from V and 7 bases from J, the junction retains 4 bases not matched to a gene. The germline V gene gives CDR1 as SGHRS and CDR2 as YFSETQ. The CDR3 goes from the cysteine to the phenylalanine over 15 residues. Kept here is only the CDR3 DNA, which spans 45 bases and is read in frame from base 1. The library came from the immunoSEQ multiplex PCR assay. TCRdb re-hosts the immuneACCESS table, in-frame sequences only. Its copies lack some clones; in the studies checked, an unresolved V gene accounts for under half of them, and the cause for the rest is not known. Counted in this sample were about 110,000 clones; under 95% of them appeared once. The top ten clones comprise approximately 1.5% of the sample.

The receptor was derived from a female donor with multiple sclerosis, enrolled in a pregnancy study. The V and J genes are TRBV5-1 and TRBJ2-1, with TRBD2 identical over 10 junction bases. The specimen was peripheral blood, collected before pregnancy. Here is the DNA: TGCGCCAGCAGCTTGGGAGCGGGGGGGCTAAATGAGCAGTTCTTC. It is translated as CASSLGAGGLNEQFF.